This TCR beta chain was obtained from a study of OX40 agonist ivuxolimab in advanced cancers. Context from the whole study: The costimulatory receptor OX40 (CD134) was targeted by ivuxolimab, a fully human IgG2 agonistic monoclonal antibody. In the dose-escalation cohort, more than 75% of patients were male, and the mean age was approximately 55 years, with a range of about 20 to 90. Prior anti-PD-1, anti-PD-L1 or anti-CTLA-4 therapy was permitted, and checkpoint inhibitors had been received by approximately 39% of dose-escalation patients. Partial responses were achieved by three dose-escalation patients, of whom one had hepatocellular carcinoma and two had cutaneous melanoma. Intravenous ivuxolimab was administered to patients every 2 weeks at six dose levels: 0.01, 0.1, 0.3, 1.5, 3 and 10 mg/kg. The purpose of peripheral TCRbeta sequencing was to test whether ivuxolimab changed TCR sequence diversity and led to clonal T-cell expansion. Of the approximately 50 dose-escalation patients, hepatocellular carcinoma was present in about 20, melanoma in roughly 15, renal cell carcinoma in 9 and head and neck cancer in 9. The paper reports the monotherapy dose-escalation portion (N of about 56 patients) of the phase I ivuxolimab trial. The study at large found these results: The antigen specificity of the peripheral T cells that underwent clonal expansion was not determined. Low levels of normalized T-cell clonal expansion were also shown by some nonresponding patients. In the 0.1-3.0 mg/kg groups, partial responders were among the patients with the lowest normalized peripheral clonal expansion, particularly in CD8+ T cells. After ivuxolimab, expanded clones were on average more numerous among CD8+ T cells than among CD4+ T cells. At doses of 0.1 to 3.0 mg/kg, clonal expansion of both CD4+ and CD8+ blood T cells was observed from baseline to week 6.

On this clone itself: It lacks a known antigen. Within one base of it there is no much larger clone, and no base qualities were kept.

Genomic DNA was extracted from sorted cells for sequencing of the TCRbeta CDR3 region. TCRbeta CDR3 regions were sequenced using the immunoSEQ Assay. TCRdb mirrors the immuneACCESS table, restricted to in-frame sequences. Some clones are absent from its copies; in checked studies, under half trace to an unresolved V gene, and the reason for the others is unknown. Recorded for this sample are 85,000 to 100,000 clones; around 94% of them occurred a single time. About 0.27% of the sample comes from the top ten. Based on the germline V gene, the CDR1 and CDR2 sequences are MDHEN and SYDVKM. Ends trimmed: V by 4 bases, J by 3 bases; bases unmatched to a gene: 2. From the cysteine through the phenylalanine, the CDR3 covers 15 amino acids. Left in the record is the CDR3 DNA by itself, 45 bases read in frame from the first base. The trial excluded patients who had a history of autoimmune disease or were on systemic immunosuppression. In every dose cohort, peripheral blood was drawn for TCR sequencing at baseline, cycle 4 day 1, and cycle 7 day 1. The samples were taken from a phase I, first-in-human, multicenter, open-label dose-escalation trial of ivuxolimab. Adults with locally advanced or metastatic melanoma, renal cell, hepatocellular, or head and neck squamous cell carcinoma were enrolled in the trial. Before TCR sequencing, CD4+ and CD8+ T cells were separately sorted from peripheral blood.

Recombination linked TRBV28 to TRBJ2-3; TRBD2 lines up with 12 middle nucleotides. This clonotype originated in an adult with an advanced solid tumor such as melanoma, head and neck, liver or kidney cancer. Sequences were derived from CD4+ or CD8+ T cells sorted from blood, sampled in a trial of the OX40 agonist ivuxolimab. DNA sequence: TGTGCCAGCAGTTCCCTAGCGGGGGGGACAGATACGCAGTATTTT. Translated, it gives CASSSLAGGTDTQYF.